These 30 T cell receptor beta chains originate from one sample sequenced in a study of T cells after yellow fever vaccination. Each CDR3 protein is one row after TCRdb ran MiXCR on the 5' RACE reads. The sample consists of about 350,000 distinct CDR3 sequences, less than 9.5% of them appearing once. The material sequenced was PBMCs, taken about 41 days after the first yellow fever vaccination. These receptors all come from a man between 18 and 35 years old who received the YFV17D yellow fever vaccine.

This clonotype appeared a few times. This chain connects TRBV7-2 to TRBJ2-5; TRBD2 matches at 7 bases. The trim removed 5 bases at V and 5 bases at J, leaving 8 bases unmatched. Per germline, CDR1 SGHTA and CDR2 FQGNSA. This CDR3 region has 14 residues. DNA of the CDR3: TGTGCCAGCAGCCCAAGTGGGCGGGGGGAGACCCAGTACTTC. This sequence encodes CASSPSGRGETQYF.

This clonotype was picked up a small number of times. The chain is built from TRBV11-2 and TRBJ2-7; a weak D match, TRBD2 (7 bases). This CDR3 contains 18 residues. V was trimmed by 5 bases and J by 2 bases, leaving 25 bases between them. The germline CDR1 and CDR2 sequences are SGHAT and FQNNGV. The CDR3 loop is CASSPIRGGRLSAYEQYF. The CDR3 nucleotides read TGTGCCAGCAGCCCCATAAGGGGGGGGCGGTTGAGCGCCTACGAGCAGTACTTC. Supplemented by reference TRBV11-2 and TRBJ2-7, the full variable domain reads EAGVAQSPRYKIIEKRQSVAFWCNPISGHATLYWYQQILGQGPKLLIQFQNNGVVDDSQLPKDRFSAERLKGVDSTLKIQPAKLEDSAVYLCASSPIRGGRLSAYEQYFGPGTRLTVT.

The chain is built from TRBV4-1 and TRBJ2-6; D is unresolved. Germline V gene lookup returns CDR1 MGHRA and CDR2 YSYEKL. Trimming removed 10 bases at V and 0 bases at J, with 13 bases between. CDR3 length: 15 residues. In DNA, the CDR3 is TGCGCCATCGGTCGCAGGAGCTCTGGGGCCAACGTCCTGACTTTC. The encoded protein is CAIGRRSSGANVLTF.

Of note for this clonotype: This clone may be a read error of a much larger clone one base away. The chain employs TRBV7-2 and TRBJ2-1; 10 bases agree with TRBD2. Unmatched junction bases numbered 9, after V lost 11 bases and J lost 5 bases. There are 14 residues in the CDR3. Looked up from germline, CDR1 is SGHTA and CDR2 is FQGNSA. CDR3 loop: CAGKRGGQDNEQFF. DNA of the CDR3: TGTGCCGGTAAGCGGGGGGGCCAAGACAATGAGCAGTTCTTC.

The rearrangement links TRBV7-9 to TRBJ1-2; D call uncertain. CDR3 size: 14 residues. V was cut by 3 bases and J by 3 bases, with 11 bases left in between. CDR1 SEHNR and CDR2 FQNEAQ come from the germline V gene (reference sequence). The CDR3 DNA reads as TGTGCCAGCAGCTTCGAGCCAAGGGACTATGGCTACACCTTC. Encoded protein: CASSFEPRDYGYTF.

This clonotype was detected only a few times. The rearrangement uses TRBV7-8 and TRBJ1-2, with 8 bases lining up with TRBD1. Germline V gene lookup returns CDR1 SGHVS and CDR2 FQNEAQ. J lost 8 bases, V lost 4 bases, and 12 bases had no gene match. The CDR3 extends over 15 amino acids. CDR3 sequence: CASSYLTGGSLGYTF. CDR3 sequence (DNA): TGTGCCAGCAGCTACCTTACAGGGGGAAGCCTAGGCTACACCTTC.

This clonotype has just a few counts. The chain is built from TRBV20-1 and TRBJ2-7, with 8 nucleotides matching TRBD1. Germline-derived CDR1 and CDR2 are DFQATT and SNEGSKA (reference sequence). This CDR3 region has 14 residues. V shed 2 bases, J shed 5 bases, and the junction held 8 bases outside the gene matches. The CDR3 sequence: CSARPQGVKDEQYF. Here the CDR3 DNA reads TGCAGTGCTAGACCACAGGGGGTTAAGGACGAGCAGTACTTC.

This chain links TRBV6-5 with TRBJ1-1; D remains ambiguous. The CDR3 is 16 amino acids. The V gene lost 1 base and the J gene lost 1 base, with 13 bases spanning the gap. The germline V gene has CDR1 MNHEY and CDR2 SVGAGI. CDR3 residues: CASSYFSVGANTEAFF. CDR3 DNA: TGTGCCAGCAGTTACTTCTCGGTAGGTGCGAACACTGAAGCTTTCTTT.

This clonotype occurred a few times. This sequence joins TRBV12-5 and TRBJ2-3, with 9 positions matching TRBD1. This CDR3 spans 16 amino acids. CDR1 and CDR2 from the germline V gene are LGHNT and FRNRAP. With V trimmed by 6 bases and J by 2 bases, 9 bases remained unmatched. The chain's CDR3 is CASGKPGQGPTDTQYF. CDR3 bases: TGTGCTAGTGGGAAGCCGGGACAGGGACCCACAGATACGCAGTATTTT.

This clonotype came up a few times. The rearrangement uses TRBV10-2 and TRBJ1-5, with TRBD1 matching 10 bases. Germline trimming cut 3 bases from V and 7 bases from J; bases unmatched to any gene: 9. This CDR3 spans 16 amino acids. Looked up from germline, CDR1 is WSHSY and CDR2 is SAAADI. CDR3 protein: CASSDFPGQGQQPQHF. CDR3 coding DNA: TGCGCCAGCAGTGACTTTCCGGGACAGGGGCAACAGCCCCAGCATTTT.

This clonotype was recorded at least ten times. The rearrangement uses TRBV19 and TRBJ2-1; 9 bases align to TRBD1. V lost 1 base and J lost 2; bases outside the gene matches: 0. CDR3 length: 15 amino acids. Germline CDR1 is LNHDA and CDR2 is SQIVND (reference sequence). The CDR3 here is CASSIGTGAYNEQFF. The CDR3 DNA reads as TGTGCCAGTAGTATAGGGACAGGGGCCTACAATGAGCAGTTCTTC.

The table lists this clonotype with many counts. This CDR3 reads CASSLRTDSYQETQYF. CDR3 coding DNA: TGTGCCAGCAGCCTGAGGACGGACTCGTACCAAGAGACCCAGTACTTC. V and J are TRBV3-1 and TRBJ2-5, with a tentative D call TRBD2 (5 bases). This CDR3 region has 16 residues. The germline V gene has CDR1 LGHDT and CDR2 YNNKEL (reference sequence). The germline V and J ends were trimmed by 4 bases and 0 bases, with 15 bases remaining between them.

The chain uses TRBV15 and TRBJ2-5, with 10 bases identical to TRBD1. The CDR3 spans 15 residues. The V gene end was trimmed by 4 bases and the J gene end by 4 bases; junction bases not matched to a gene: 6. Germline CDR1 and CDR2: LNHNV and YYDKDF (reference sequence). The CDR3 DNA sequence: TGTGCCACCAGCAAGGGACAGGGGACGACAGAGACCCAGTACTTC. As protein: CATSKGQGTTETQYF.

The chain couples TRBV5-1 to TRBJ2-1; D possibly corresponds to TRBD2 (5 bases). Trimming took 0 bases from V and 10 from J, leaving 14 bases between them. CDR3 size: 14 residues. The germline V gene has CDR1 SGHRS and CDR2 YFSETQ. The CDR3 region is CASSLDPGRGEQFF. The CDR3 nucleotides are TGCGCCAGCAGCTTGGATCCGGGGAGAGGAGAGCAGTTCTTC. Using reference TRBV5-1 and TRBJ2-1 for the parts outside the CDR3, the full variable domain is KAGVTQTPRYLIKTRGQQVTLSCSPISGHRSVSWYQQTPGQGLQFLFEYFSETQRNKGNFPGRFSGRQFSNSRSEMNVSTLELGDSALYLCASSLDPGRGEQFFGPGTRLTVL.

This clonotype occurred a few times. The rearrangement joins TRBV10-3 to TRBJ2-7; D is possibly TRBD2 (5 bases). The CDR3 length is 16 residues. Germline CDR1 reads ENHRY; CDR2 reads SYGVKD. The V end was cut by 2 bases, the J end by 1 base, with 15 bases between. The CDR3 region has the DNA TGTGCCATCAGTGAGCCTTCTTTGACGGGATCCTACGAGCAGTACTTC. Its protein product is CAISEPSLTGSYEQYF.

This clonotype has just a few counts. The chain combines TRBV16 with TRBJ1-5; D unclear. Trimming stripped 7 bases from V and 1 base from J, with 11 bases between. This CDR3 is 14 amino acids long. In germline, CDR1 is KGHSY, CDR2 FQNENV. The CDR3 is CASTLPRSNQPQHF. In DNA, the CDR3 is TGTGCCAGCACCCTACCTCGGAGCAATCAGCCCCAGCATTTT. Based on the CDR3 plus reference TRBV16 and TRBJ1-5, the full variable domain is GEEVAQTPKHLVRGEGQKAKLYCAPIKGHSYVFWYQQVLKNEFKFLISFQNENVFDETGMPKERFSAKCLPNSPCSLEIQATKLEDSAVYFCASTLPRSNQPQHFGDGTRLSIL.

This chain links TRBV6-4 with TRBJ1-2; D gene ambiguous. In germline, CDR1 is MRHNA, CDR2 SNTAGT. Trimming took off 5 bases at V and 3 bases at J, with 10 bases between the two ends. CDR3 length equals 13 residues. The CDR3 here is CASSPGVDYGYTF. CDR3 DNA: TGTGCCAGCAGTCCCGGGGTCGACTATGGCTACACCTTC.

The chain uses TRBV12-3 or TRBV12-4 and TRBJ2-5, with 9 bases fitting TRBD2. This CDR3 spans 15 amino acids. Trimming took 2 bases from V and 2 from J; bases not matched to a gene: 3. The CDR3 sequence: CASSLIGLAQETQYF. The CDR3 DNA sequence: TGTGCCAGCAGTTTAATCGGACTAGCGCAAGAGACCCAGTACTTC.

The chain is built from TRBV5-4 and TRBJ2-5; D may be TRBD2 (6 bases). Germline V CDR1 and CDR2: SGHNT, YYREEE (reference sequence). The CDR3 contains 15 residues. V shed 4 bases and J shed 2 bases, with 15 bases lying between them. CDR3 sequence reads: CASSAAGTLQETQYF. CDR3 sequence (DNA): TGTGCCAGCAGCGCTGCCGGGACTTTGCAAGAGACCCAGTACTTC.

This clonotype was picked up a small number of times. CDR3 region: CASSPREATEAFF. Written as DNA, the CDR3 is TGTGCCAGCTCACCACGCGAGGCGACTGAAGCTTTCTTT. V usage is TRBV18 and J usage is TRBJ1-1; D gene unclear. Trimming shortened V by 1 base and J by 5 bases, and 8 bases separated the two germline ends. Germline loops: CDR1 KGHSH, CDR2 LQKENI. This CDR3 comprises 13 residues.

This clonotype was seen a handful of times. This chain joins TRBV3-1 and TRBJ2-2; maybe TRBD1 (6 bases). Trimming took 2 bases from V and 0 from J, leaving 7 bases between them. Germline CDR1 LGHDT, CDR2 YNNKEL (reference sequence). The length of the CDR3 is 15 residues. CDR3 loop: CASSQQGSNTGELFF. The CDR3 region has the DNA TGTGCCAGCAGCCAACAGGGGTCGAACACCGGGGAGCTGTTTTTT.

The chain joins TRBV5-1 to TRBJ1-1; possible D gene TRBD1, 5 bases. The CDR3 length is 12 residues. Germline V gene lookup returns CDR1 SGHRS and CDR2 YFSETQ. V shed 7 bases and J shed 5 bases, with 12 bases lying between them. CDR3 residues: CASQGVGTEAFF. CDR3 sequence (DNA): TGCGCCAGCCAGGGCGTAGGAACTGAAGCTTTCTTT.

This clonotype was seen a few times. The chain has TRBV4-3 and TRBJ1-2; TRBD1 agrees at 7 bases. Germline lookup yields CDR1 LGHNA and CDR2 YSLEER. CDR3 length: 13 amino acids. With V trimmed by 4 bases and J by 3 bases, 2 bases remained unmatched. CDR3 nucleotide sequence: TGCGCCAGCAGCCGTGGACAGGACTATGGCTACACCTTC. It translates to CASSRGQDYGYTF.

This clonotype was detected only a few times. The chain couples TRBV12-3 or TRBV12-4 to TRBJ1-2, with a weak D call TRBD1 (5 bases). The CDR3 runs to 13 residues. V lost 4 bases and J lost 8, with 14 bases in between. In DNA form, the CDR3 reads TGTGCCAGCAGTTCGCAGGGAATGGGCGGCTACACCTTC. It codes for CASSSQGMGGYTF.

J is TRBJ2-2 and V is TRBV29-1, with D perhaps matching TRBD1 (6 bases). V was shortened by 7 bases and J by 3 bases, with 12 bases between the two germline ends. This CDR3 contains 13 residues. CDR1 is SQVTM and CDR2 is ANQGSEA in the germline V gene. The CDR3 sequence is CSGKTGDTGELFF. Written as DNA, the CDR3 is TGCAGCGGGAAGACAGGAGACACCGGGGAGCTGTTTTTT.

In its sample, this clonotype was seen a few times. The genes are TRBV5-6 and TRBJ1-4; 7 nucleotides match TRBD1. There are 15 residues in the CDR3. Trimming took 5 bases from V and 4 from J; bases not matched to a gene: 8. Looked up from germline, CDR1 is SGHDT and CDR2 is YYEEEE. Here the CDR3 reads CASSLMAGGNEKLFF. DNA of the CDR3: TGTGCCAGCAGTCTAATGGCAGGGGGTAATGAAAAACTGTTTTTT. Full variable domain (missing parts from reference TRBV5-6 and TRBJ1-4): DAGVTQSPTHLIKTRGQQVTLRCSPKSGHDTVSWYQQALGQGPQFIFQYYEEEERQRGNFPDRFSGHQFPNYSSELNVNALLLGDSALYLCASSLMAGGNEKLFFGSGTQLSVL.

The chain couples TRBV18 to TRBJ2-1; tentative D call: TRBD1 (6 bases). This CDR3 is built from 17 residues. The ends were cut back, 4 bases at V and 10 bases at J, with 26 bases in the middle. The germline gives CDR1 KGHSH, CDR2 LQKENI. CDR3 coding DNA: TGTGCCAGCTCACTATACGTACTCCGGGACACATCGAAAGAGCAGTTCTTC. It codes for CASSLYVLRDTSKEQFF.

This clonotype appeared a few times. The chain is built from TRBV7-9 and TRBJ2-5; D unclear. The V and J ends lost 8 bases and 4 bases respectively, with 14 bases between them. Germline V CDR1 and CDR2: SEHNR, FQNEAQ (reference sequence). The length of the CDR3 is 13 residues. For the CDR3, the DNA is TGTGCCAGCGCTACCGGGTTCGGAGAGACCCAGTACTTC. Translating it yields CASATGFGETQYF.

The chain has TRBV9 and TRBJ2-3; no reliable D call. Germline CDR1 SGDLS, CDR2 YYNGEE. The CDR3 has 12 residues. With 3 bases removed from V and 3 bases from J, the gap between germline ends came to 5 bases. This chain's CDR3 is CASSALTDTQYF. CDR3 bases: TGTGCCAGCAGCGCCCTAACAGATACGCAGTATTTT.

This clonotype was seen a handful of times. The chain employs TRBV25-1 and TRBJ1-2, with D tentatively TRBD1 (5 bases). The CDR3 is 12 amino acids. With 8 bases removed from V and 7 bases from J, the gap between germline ends came to 14 bases. The germline CDR1 and CDR2 sequences are MGHDK and SYGVNS. This CDR3 is CASPGGVVGYTF. The CDR3 DNA reads TGTGCCAGCCCCGGGGGAGTCGTTGGCTACACCTTC.